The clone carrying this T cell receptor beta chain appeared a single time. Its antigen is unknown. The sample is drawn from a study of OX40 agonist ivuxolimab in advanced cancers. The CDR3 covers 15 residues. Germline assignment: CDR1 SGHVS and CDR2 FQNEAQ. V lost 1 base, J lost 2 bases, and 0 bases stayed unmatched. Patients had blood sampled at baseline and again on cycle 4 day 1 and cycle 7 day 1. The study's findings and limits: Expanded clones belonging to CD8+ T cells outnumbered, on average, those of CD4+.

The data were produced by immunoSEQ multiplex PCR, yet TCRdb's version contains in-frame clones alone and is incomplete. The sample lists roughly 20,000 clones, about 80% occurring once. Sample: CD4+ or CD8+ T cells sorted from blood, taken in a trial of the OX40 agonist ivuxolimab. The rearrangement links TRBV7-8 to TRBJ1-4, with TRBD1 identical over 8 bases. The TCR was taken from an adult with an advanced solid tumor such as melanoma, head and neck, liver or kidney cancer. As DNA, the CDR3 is TGTGCCAGCAGCTTAGGGACAGGGACTAATGAAAAACTGTTTTTT. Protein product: CASSLGTGTNEKLFF.